Described below is a single TCR beta chain sequence and its context. Antigen specificity is unknown. This sample was taken from a study of cytomegalovirus exposure and HLA in healthy donors. PCR amplification relied on 60 Vbeta primers (plus 13 Jbeta primers). Generated by immunoSEQ multiplex PCR, the TCRdb table keeps only in-frame clones and is missing some. The sample comprises hundreds of thousands of clones, 77% of which are singletons, and roughly 2.5% rests with the top ten. Those who donated were healthy bone marrow donors. Overall study results and limits: TCR beta sequences reportedly predicted the HLA-A and HLA-B alleles of most subjects accurately. A classifier reportedly called cytomegalovirus status with high sensitivity and specificity.

V gave up 0 bases and J gave up 2 bases, with 14 bases separating them. CDR1 is MGHRA, CDR2 YSYEKL, per germline. The CDR3 is made up of 17 amino acids. The sequenced material came from PBMCs. The receptor's source is an older woman in good health and CMV-seropositive. The rearrangement links TRBV4-1 to TRBJ2-4; perhaps TRBD2 as D (7 bases). CDR3 in DNA: TGCGCCAGCAGCCAAGAAGAAGGGGGGGCGACCAAAAACATTCAGTACTTC. It is translated as CASSQEEGGATKNIQYF.